The rows below give T cell receptor beta chains drawn from one sample of a study of cytomegalovirus exposure and HLA in healthy donors. The protocol was immunoSEQ multiplex PCR, while the TCRdb copy is restricted to in-frame clones and leaves out a portion. The sample has about 140,000 clones; 76% are singletons. Sequenced material: PBMCs. These receptors were taken from a woman in her forties in good health and CMV-seronegative. Both conserved end residues are part of each CDR3. D genes are given only for firm matches. Not all rows give a size; the values are once, few, many and, for expanded clones, a class.

v_call: TRBV5-1; j_call: TRBJ2-1; clone_size: NA; d_call: NA; cdr3_nt: TGCGCCAGCAGCTTGGTGGGCGTAAACAATGAGCAGTTCTTC; cdr3_aa: CASSLVGVNNEQFF
v_call: TRBV6-4; j_call: TRBJ2-2; clone_size: NA; d_call: TRBD2; cdr3_nt: TGTGCCAGCAGTCGGACGGGGCTAGCGGGCTCTCACACCGGGGAGCTGTTTTTT; cdr3_aa: CASSRTGLAGSHTGELFF
v_call: TRBV11-2; j_call: TRBJ1-1; clone_size: NA; d_call: NA; cdr3_nt: TGTGCCAGCAGCTTATCCTACACTGAAGCTTTCTTT; cdr3_aa: CASSLSYTEAFF
v_call: TRBV9; j_call: TRBJ2-5; clone_size: NA; d_call: TRBD1; cdr3_nt: TGTGCCAGCAGCGTAGGGCTCAGGGGGGAGACCCAGTACTTC; cdr3_aa: CASSVGLRGETQYF
v_call: TRBV7-9; j_call: TRBJ2-2; clone_size: NA; d_call: NA; cdr3_nt: TGTTCCAGCAGCTCCTGGGCCCGGCCCGCCGGGGAGCTGTTTTTT; cdr3_aa: CSSSSWARPAGELFF
v_call: TRBV4-1; j_call: TRBJ1-5; clone_size: NA; d_call: NA; cdr3_nt: TGCGCCAGCAGCCAACTTCTAGGCAATCAGCCCCAGCATTTT; cdr3_aa: CASSQLLGNQPQHF
v_call: TRBV5-8; j_call: TRBJ2-3; clone_size: NA; d_call: TRBD2; cdr3_nt: TGTGCCAGTAAACCCCATGGGGCTAGCGGTAATACGCAGTATTTT; cdr3_aa: CASKPHGASGNTQYF
v_call: TRBV5-1; j_call: TRBJ2-1; clone_size: NA; d_call: NA; cdr3_nt: TGCGCCAGCAGCCCTGAGATTGGGCAATACAATGAGCAGTTCTTC; cdr3_aa: CASSPEIGQYNEQFF
v_call: TRBV11-3; j_call: TRBJ1-1; clone_size: NA; d_call: NA; cdr3_nt: TGTGCCAGCAGCTGGGGAGTGAACACTGAAGCTTTCTTT; cdr3_aa: CASSWGVNTEAFF
v_call: TRBV2; j_call: TRBJ1-1; clone_size: few; d_call: NA; cdr3_nt: TGTGCCAGCAATCTACAGGGGAACACTGAAGCTTTCTTT; cdr3_aa: CASNLQGNTEAFF
v_call: TRBV10-3; j_call: TRBJ2-7; clone_size: NA; d_call: TRBD1; cdr3_nt: TGTGCCATCAGGGGGACAGGCCAGGAGTACGAGCAGTACTTC; cdr3_aa: CAIRGTGQEYEQYF
v_call: TRBV7-6; j_call: TRBJ1-1; clone_size: NA; d_call: NA; cdr3_nt: TGTGCCAGCAGGGTACAGGGTAACACTGAAGCTTTCTTT; cdr3_aa: CASRVQGNTEAFF
v_call: TRBV27; j_call: TRBJ2-3; clone_size: NA; d_call: TRBD2; cdr3_nt: TGTGCCAGCAGTTCCGGACTAGCGGACTACACAGATACGCAGTATTTT; cdr3_aa: CASSSGLADYTDTQYF
v_call: TRBV29-1; j_call: TRBJ2-7; clone_size: NA; d_call: TRBD1; cdr3_nt: TGCAGCGTTGCGGCCGGGACAGGGACCCACGAGCAGTACTTC; cdr3_aa: CSVAAGTGTHEQYF
v_call: TRBV7-2; j_call: TRBJ2-7; clone_size: few; d_call: TRBD1; cdr3_nt: TGTGCCAGCAGCCTCTGGACAGGCGATTCGATCAACTTC; cdr3_aa: CASSLWTGDSINF
v_call: TRBV5-1; j_call: TRBJ1-4; clone_size: few; d_call: TRBD1; cdr3_nt: TGCGCCAGCAGCTTGGCCGGGACAGAGCGGGGGGAAAAACTGTTTTTT; cdr3_aa: CASSLAGTERGEKLFF
v_call: TRBV7-9; j_call: TRBJ2-7; clone_size: NA; d_call: NA; cdr3_nt: TGTGCCAGCAGCGCTGCTAGCTCCTACGAGCAGTACTTC; cdr3_aa: CASSAASSYEQYF
v_call: TRBV5-1; j_call: TRBJ2-3; clone_size: NA; d_call: NA; cdr3_nt: TGCGCCAGCAGCTTGGGGGCTGGCGGGCACTACACAGATACGCAGTATTTT; cdr3_aa: CASSLGAGGHYTDTQYF
v_call: TRBV29-1; j_call: TRBJ2-3; clone_size: NA; d_call: NA; cdr3_nt: TGCAGCGTTCGCGACAGTTCTAGCACAGATACGCAGTATTTT; cdr3_aa: CSVRDSSSTDTQYF
v_call: TRBV15; j_call: TRBJ1-1; clone_size: NA; d_call: TRBD1; cdr3_nt: TGTGCCACCAGTCAGCCGGCAGGGGGAGGAACTGAAGCTTTCTTT; cdr3_aa: CATSQPAGGGTEAFF
v_call: TRBV21-1; j_call: TRBJ1-2; clone_size: few; d_call: NA; cdr3_nt: TGTGCCAGCATCAAAGGGACAGCCTATGGCTACACCTTC; cdr3_aa: CASIKGTAYGYTF
v_call: TRBV29-1; j_call: TRBJ1-4; clone_size: NA; d_call: NA; cdr3_nt: TGCAGCGCATCAGGGGTTCCCGAAAAACTGTTTTTT; cdr3_aa: CSASGVPEKLFF
v_call: TRBV27; j_call: TRBJ2-1; clone_size: NA; d_call: NA; cdr3_nt: TGTGCCAGCAGTTCTCCCCGCGGAGGCACCAATGAGCAGTTCTTC; cdr3_aa: CASSSPRGGTNEQFF
v_call: TRBV5-1; j_call: TRBJ1-3; clone_size: few; d_call: NA; cdr3_nt: TGCGCCAGCAGCTTGGATGGGGCAATCTCTGGAAACACCATATATTTT; cdr3_aa: CASSLDGAISGNTIYF
v_call: TRBV6-1; j_call: TRBJ2-7; clone_size: NA; d_call: NA; cdr3_nt: TGTGCCACCTTGGGGCCGCGTGGCTCCTACGAGCAGTACTTC; cdr3_aa: CATLGPRGSYEQYF
v_call: TRBV10-2; j_call: TRBJ2-7; clone_size: medium-sized; d_call: NA; cdr3_nt: TGCGCCAGCAGACTCGACGACAGTTACTACGAGCAGTACTTC; cdr3_aa: CASRLDDSYYEQYF
v_call: TRBV7-8; j_call: TRBJ2-7; clone_size: NA; d_call: NA; cdr3_nt: TGTGCCAGCAGCCCGCAGGGCAACACCTACGAGCAGTACTTC; cdr3_aa: CASSPQGNTYEQYF
v_call: TRBV4-1; j_call: TRBJ2-3; clone_size: NA; d_call: TRBD2; cdr3_nt: TGCGCCAGCAGCCAAGATCAGGGGCTAGCGGGGCCTACAGATACGCAGTATTTT; cdr3_aa: CASSQDQGLAGPTDTQYF
v_call: TRBV2; j_call: TRBJ1-1; clone_size: NA; d_call: TRBD1; cdr3_nt: TGTGCCAGCAGTGTGGGACAGAGACGTTATTCTGAAGCTTTCTTT; cdr3_aa: CASSVGQRRYSEAFF
v_call: TRBV7-2; j_call: TRBJ2-7; clone_size: NA; d_call: NA; cdr3_nt: TGTGCCAGCAGCTTAGACGCCTCGGGTCCCGAGCAGTACTTC; cdr3_aa: CASSLDASGPEQYF
v_call: TRBV28; j_call: TRBJ1-1; clone_size: NA; d_call: NA; cdr3_nt: TGTGCCCATCGGCTGGGGGGGGAGAACACTGAAGCTTTCTTT; cdr3_aa: CAHRLGGENTEAFF
v_call: TRBV2; j_call: TRBJ1-6; clone_size: NA; d_call: TRBD1; cdr3_nt: TGTGCCAGCAGAAGACAGGGGGCACAGAATTCACCCCTCCACTTT; cdr3_aa: CASRRQGAQNSPLHF
v_call: TRBV6-5; j_call: TRBJ2-7; clone_size: NA; d_call: NA; cdr3_nt: TGTGCCAGCAGTTACTCTGGAGGGGTAGGCTACGAGCAGTACTTC; cdr3_aa: CASSYSGGVGYEQYF
v_call: TRBV13; j_call: TRBJ1-2; clone_size: NA; d_call: TRBD1; cdr3_nt: TGTGCCAGCAGCTTCTACAGGGGCAAACCTGGCTACACCTTC; cdr3_aa: CASSFYRGKPGYTF
v_call: TRBV10-2; j_call: TRBJ1-4; clone_size: NA; d_call: NA; cdr3_nt: TGCGCCAGCAGTGAGTCGGGGCAGGGGATCAATGAAAAACTGTTTTTT; cdr3_aa: CASSESGQGINEKLFF
v_call: TRBV5-1; j_call: TRBJ1-1; clone_size: NA; d_call: NA; cdr3_nt: TGCGCCAGCAGCTCAGGGTTTCTTGGGAACACTGAAGCTTTCTTT; cdr3_aa: CASSSGFLGNTEAFF
v_call: TRBV5-1; j_call: TRBJ2-7; clone_size: NA; d_call: TRBD1; cdr3_nt: TGCGCCAGCGTCCAAGGGGGCTCTTACTACGAGCAGTACTTC; cdr3_aa: CASVQGGSYYEQYF
v_call: TRBV5-8; j_call: TRBJ1-1; clone_size: few; d_call: NA; cdr3_nt: TGTGCCAGCAGAACACAGGTAGACACTGAAGCTTTCTTT; cdr3_aa: CASRTQVDTEAFF
v_call: TRBV7-7; j_call: TRBJ2-5; clone_size: NA; d_call: NA; cdr3_nt: TGTGCCAGCAGCTCCAGGGATCTGGAGACCCAGTACTTC; cdr3_aa: CASSSRDLETQYF
v_call: TRBV7-8; j_call: TRBJ1-1; clone_size: few; d_call: TRBD1; cdr3_nt: TGTGCCAGCAGCTCGCCCCTTCCGGGACAGGGGGCTAAAGCTTTCTTT; cdr3_aa: CASSSPLPGQGAKAFF
v_call: TRBV30; j_call: TRBJ1-5; clone_size: NA; d_call: NA; cdr3_nt: TGTGCCTGGAGTGTACTCGGGACGGGGACACCTCTTCCCCAGCATTTT; cdr3_aa: CAWSVLGTGTPLPQHF
v_call: TRBV28; j_call: TRBJ1-1; clone_size: NA; d_call: NA; cdr3_nt: TGTGCCAGCAGTTTGACAGTTAACACTGAAGCTTTCTTT; cdr3_aa: CASSLTVNTEAFF
v_call: TRBV5-4; j_call: TRBJ1-1; clone_size: few; d_call: TRBD1; cdr3_nt: TGTGCCAGCAGCTTGGGGGGACAGGGGAAGTTAGGCACTGAAGCTTTCTTT; cdr3_aa: CASSLGGQGKLGTEAFF
v_call: TRBV11-3; j_call: TRBJ2-2; clone_size: NA; d_call: NA; cdr3_nt: TGTGCCAGCAGCTTAGGATCAGGGACGAACACCGGGGAGCTGTTTTTT; cdr3_aa: CASSLGSGTNTGELFF
v_call: TRBV6-1; j_call: TRBJ1-2; clone_size: NA; d_call: TRBD1; cdr3_nt: TGTGCCAGCGGGCCAGACAGGGGGCTTGGAAATGGCTACACCTTC; cdr3_aa: CASGPDRGLGNGYTF
v_call: TRBV6-5; j_call: TRBJ1-3; clone_size: NA; d_call: TRBD1; cdr3_nt: TGTGCCAGCAGTTACTCGACAGGGGCAGGAAACACCATATATTTT; cdr3_aa: CASSYSTGAGNTIYF